This entry lists 23 T cell receptor beta chains sequenced from one sample in a study of cytotoxic CD8 clonotypes in ibrutinib-treated CLL. Clones were read by immunoSEQ multiplex PCR, and TCRdb kept only the in-frame ones, dropping some. The sample lists approximately 190,000 clones, more than 75% occurring once. The sample consisted of PBMCs, taken after 12 months of ibrutinib treatment. All receptors come from a human donor with chronic lymphocytic leukemia.

This clone was observed a single time. This chain joins TRBV25-1 and TRBJ2-7, with D maybe TRBD1 (6 bases). The V and J ends lost 3 bases and 4 bases respectively, with 13 bases between them. This CDR3 contains 14 residues. CDR1 and CDR2 (germline): MGHDK, SYGVNS. The CDR3 coding sequence is TGTGCCAGCAGTGAGCAGGGGATTGCGTACGAGCAGTACTTC. It is translated as CASSEQGIAYEQYF.

This chain links TRBV9 with TRBJ2-1; D possibly uses TRBD1 or TRBD2 (5 bases each). The CDR3 runs 15 residues. With 3 bases removed from V and 6 bases from J, the gap between germline ends came to 16 bases. Germline-derived CDR1 and CDR2 are SGDLS and YYNGEE. CDR3 region: CASSEGPVRGNEQFF. The CDR3 DNA follows: TGTGCCAGCAGCGAAGGACCCGTGAGGGGCAATGAGCAGTTCTTC. Supplemented by reference TRBV9 and TRBJ2-1, the full variable domain reads DSGVTQTPKHLITATGQRVTLRCSPRSGDLSVYWYQQSLDQGLQFLIQYYNGEERAKGNILERFSAQQFPDLHSELNLSSLELGDSALYFCASSEGPVRGNEQFFGPGTRLTVL.

The chain has TRBV11-3 and TRBJ2-2, with 8 bases identical to TRBD2. This CDR3 has 16 residues. In germline, CDR1 is SGHNT, CDR2 YENEEA. Unmatched junction bases numbered 12, after V lost 5 bases and J lost 7 bases. The DNA of the CDR3 is TGTGCCAGCAGCCCCCCCGGGTATAGCGGGGTCGGGGAGCTGTTTTTT. Translating gives CASSPPGYSGVGELFF.

The gene calls are TRBV4-2 and TRBJ1-3; the D is unclear. CDR3 length: 15 amino acids. Germline loops: CDR1 LGHNA, CDR2 YNFKEQ. With 0 bases removed from V and 0 bases from J, the gap between germline ends came to 6 bases. The CDR3 reads CASSQDGLSGNTIYF. The CDR3 DNA reads as TGTGCCAGCAGCCAAGACGGACTCTCTGGAAACACCATATATTTT.

V and J are TRBV7-9 and TRBJ1-1, with a tentative D call TRBD1 (6 bases). This CDR3 region has 15 residues. Trimming took 6 bases from V and 2 from J, leaving 16 bases between them. CDR1 and CDR2 from the germline V gene are SEHNR and FQNEAQ (reference sequence). CDR3 DNA: TGTGCCAGCAGTCTAGGGGGACTAAGTAACACTGAAGCTTTCTTT. It encodes CASSLGGLSNTEAFF.

The V gene is TRBV11-2, the J gene TRBJ1-3, with D uncertain. CDR1 is SGHAT and CDR2 is FQNNGV in the germline V gene. With 3 bases removed from V and 4 bases from J, the gap between germline ends came to 16 bases. The CDR3 consists of 16 residues. CDR3 bases: TGTGCCAGCAGCTTCACGTCGGACGATGTGGGAAACACCATATATTTT. This sequence encodes CASSFTSDDVGNTIYF.

This clone was observed a handful of times. V gene TRBV6-1 combines with J gene TRBJ1-3; D ambiguous. The CDR3 contains 11 residues. V was pared by 2 bases and J by 7 bases, with 3 bases between. CDR1 and CDR2 from the germline V gene are MNHNS and SASEGT. The CDR3 DNA is TGTGCCAGCAGTGAACGGAACACCATATATTTT. Translated, it gives CASSERNTIYF.

This clone was counted a few times. The chain uses TRBV28 and TRBJ2-2; perhaps TRBD1 as D (5 bases). The germline CDR1 and CDR2 sequences are MDHEN and SYDVKM. This CDR3 contains 14 residues. V lost 6 bases to trimming and J lost 2 bases, with 10 bases between them. The CDR3 sequence is CASRPGQNTGELFF. The CDR3 coding sequence is TGTGCCAGCAGGCCTGGACAAAACACCGGGGAGCTGTTTTTT.

The rearrangement joins TRBV13 to TRBJ2-7; D is unresolved. The germline CDR1 and CDR2 sequences are PRHDT and FYEKMQ (reference sequence). This CDR3 is 14 amino acids long. Deletions cut 5 bases from V and 2 bases from J, with 13 bases between. CDR3 nucleotides: TGTGCCAGCAGCCCCGCCCGACGGGCCTACGAGCAGTACTTC. Amino acid sequence: CASSPARRAYEQYF.

The chain carries TRBV19 and TRBJ2-7; possible D gene TRBD1, 5 bases. Trimming stripped 6 bases from V and 4 bases from J, with 19 bases between. The CDR3 contains 15 residues. CDR1 LNHDA and CDR2 SQIVND come from the germline V gene (reference sequence). This chain's CDR3 is CASRPGGRAAYEQYF. The CDR3 DNA reads TGTGCCAGTAGGCCAGGCGGCAGGGCCGCGTACGAGCAGTACTTC.

This clone was seen a handful of times. Other DNA sequences within the sample encode an identical CDR3. The CDR3 DNA reads as TGCGCCAGCAGCCTCTCGACATCTGGAAACACCATATATTTT. Residues: CASSLSTSGNTIYF. J is TRBJ1-3 and V is TRBV5-1; no definite D call. Germline V gene sequence: CDR1 SGHRS, CDR2 YFSETQ. The V gene lost 4 bases and the J gene lost 1 base, with 9 bases spanning the gap. The CDR3 is 14 residues long.

Comment on this clone: Other DNA sequences in this sample translate to the same CDR3. The rearrangement uses TRBV11-2 and TRBJ2-1, with D hard to call. The CDR3 is made up of 12 amino acids. CDR1 and CDR2 from the germline V gene are SGHAT and FQNNGV. V was pared by 3 bases and J by 5 bases, with 5 bases between. The CDR3 DNA sequence: TGTGCCAGCAGCTTGTCAGACAATGAGCAGTTCTTC. The encoded protein is CASSLSDNEQFF.

The chain has TRBV10-1 and TRBJ2-4; the match to TRBD2 covers 8 bases. V was clipped by 4 bases and J by 8 bases; unmatched bases: 10. Germline V gene lookup returns CDR1 WNHNN and CDR2 SYGVQD (reference sequence). CDR3 length: 15 amino acids. In DNA form, the CDR3 reads TGCGCCAGCAGTGGTCCCGGGACTAGATCCGACATTCAGTACTTC. Amino acid sequence: CASSGPGTRSDIQYF.

This clone is a singleton in its sample. This CDR3 is also generated by other DNA sequences in the sample. Here the CDR3 reads CAWSVGNGYTF. Written as DNA, the CDR3 is TGTGCCTGGAGTGTTGGGAATGGCTACACCTTC. The chain couples TRBV30 to TRBJ1-2; no clear D gene. The CDR3 sequence is 11 residues long. V was clipped by 0 bases and J by 6 bases, with 5 bases between them. CDR1 GTSNPN and CDR2 SVGIG come from the germline V gene (reference sequence).

This rearrangement joins TRBV5-1 to TRBJ2-1, with D maybe TRBD2 (5 bases). The CDR3 sequence is 13 residues long. The V gene's germline CDR1 is SGHRS and CDR2 YFSETQ. Trimming cost V 0 bases and J 9 bases, with 10 bases left between them. CDR3 nucleotide sequence: TGCGCCAGCAGCTTGGAAACCGGGATTGAGCAGTTCTTC. This encodes CASSLETGIEQFF.

This clone was counted a few times. J is TRBJ2-7 and V is TRBV7-9; a weak D match, TRBD1 (5 bases). V lost 5 bases and J lost 0, with 11 bases in between. Looked up from germline, CDR1 is SEHNR and CDR2 is FQNEAQ (reference sequence). The CDR3 consists of 14 residues. The CDR3 nucleotides are TGTGCCAGCAGCACGACAGCCGGCTCCTACGAGCAGTACTTC. Its translation is CASSTTAGSYEQYF.

The table lists this clone with a few counts. The CDR3 DNA reads TGCGCCAGCAGTGTTGGCCTCGCCTATGGCTACACCTTC. This codes for CASSVGLAYGYTF. The chain combines TRBV5-1 with TRBJ1-2; no reliable D call. This CDR3 is 13 amino acids long. CDR1 and CDR2 from the germline V gene are SGHRS and YFSETQ. V lost 5 bases and J 4 bases, leaving 12 bases between the germline ends.

This clone has just a few counts. The chain employs TRBV9 and TRBJ1-2, with D tentatively TRBD1 (6 bases). The length of the CDR3 is 15 residues. Trimming took 4 bases from V and 4 from J, leaving 17 bases between them. CDR1 is SGDLS and CDR2 is YYNGEE in the germline V gene. CDR3 sequence: CASSPYGGGGYGYTF. CDR3 nucleotides: TGTGCCAGCAGCCCCTATGGAGGGGGAGGCTATGGCTACACCTTC.

The chain has TRBV5-1 and TRBJ1-2; D might be TRBD1 (5 bases). Germline CDR1 and CDR2: SGHRS and YFSETQ. Trimming cost V 0 bases and J 6 bases, with 12 bases left between them. This CDR3 spans 14 amino acids. The DNA of the CDR3 is TGCGCCAGCAGCTTGGGCGGGGCAGGGAATGGCTACACCTTC. Translation gives CASSLGGAGNGYTF.

V and J are TRBV13 and TRBJ2-1; D not resolved. From germline, CDR1 is PRHDT and CDR2 FYEKMQ (reference sequence). The CDR3 runs 14 residues. Trimming removed 8 bases at V and 10 bases at J, with 21 bases between. The CDR3 DNA reads TGTGCCAGCTCGATCCCGGGCCAATTAGGCGAGCAGTTCTTC. It specifies CASSIPGQLGEQFF.

The chain recombines TRBV6-5 with TRBJ2-1; D is possibly TRBD1 or TRBD2 (5 bases each). Germline CDR1 is MNHEY and CDR2 is SVGAGI. This CDR3 is 13 amino acids long. V lost 8 bases to trimming and J lost 15 bases, with 23 bases between them. CDR3 loop: CASARDPTFVAFF. CDR3 in DNA: TGTGCCAGCGCTCGGGACCCGACGTTTGTGGCGTTCTTC.

The CDR3 protein is CASSLAGDKGSYGYTF. The CDR3 coding sequence is TGCGCCAGCAGCTTGGCGGGCGACAAGGGGAGCTATGGCTACACCTTC. The chain links TRBV5-1 to TRBJ1-2; a possible D gene is TRBD1 (5 bases). This CDR3 comprises 16 residues. Per the germline V gene, CDR1 is SGHRS and CDR2 is YFSETQ. V lost 0 bases and J 4 bases, leaving 16 bases between the germline ends.

The rearrangement uses TRBV5-1 and TRBJ2-5, with D uncertain. Germline CDR1 is SGHRS and CDR2 is YFSETQ. V was cut by 4 bases and J by 1 base, with 5 bases left in between. This CDR3 spans 12 amino acids. The CDR3 here is CASSPSQETQYF. CDR3 sequence (DNA): TGCGCCAGCAGCCCCAGCCAAGAGACCCAGTACTTC. The full variable domain, with the rest looked up from reference TRBV5-1 and TRBJ2-5, is KAGVTQTPRYLIKTRGQQVTLSCSPISGHRSVSWYQQTPGQGLQFLFEYFSETQRNKGNFPGRFSGRQFSNSRSEMNVSTLELGDSALYLCASSPSQETQYFGPGTRLLVL.